This TCR beta chain is from a study of cytomegalovirus exposure and HLA in healthy donors. This CDR3 region has 16 residues. The germline V and J ends were trimmed by 3 bases and 0 bases, with 12 bases remaining between them. Germline values: CDR1 MDHEN, CDR2 SYDVKM. The PCR made use of 60 Vbeta and 13 Jbeta primers. TCRdb keeps only in-frame clones here, not all; method: immunoSEQ multiplex PCR. The sample holds about 200,000 clones, approximately 80% seen once. The gene calls are TRBV28 and TRBJ1-5; a possible D gene is TRBD1 (5 bases). The sequencing input was PBMCs. The receptor's source is a woman in her twenties or thirties in good health and CMV-seropositive. The CDR3 DNA follows: TGTGCCAGCAGTTTGTTGTCAGGGTATAGCAATCAGCCCCAGCATTTT. Protein sequence: CASSLLSGYSNQPQHF.